The clone carrying this T cell receptor (beta chain) has just a few counts. The junction had 8 bases not matched to a gene; V was cut back by 4 bases and J by 1 base. The CDR3 contains 17 residues. Per germline, CDR1 MGHRA and CDR2 YSYEKL. The entry originates in a study of blood T cell repertoires in COVID-19. Study-level background: Samples representing acute and convalescent COVID-19 were sourced from the United States, Italy and Spain. Nucleic acid was either cDNA or gDNA, and it came from T cells, B-cell-depleted T cells, or PBMCs.

Original processing notes: Amplifying reference gene primers gave estimates of nucleated cell counts. Profiling relied on immunoSEQ multiplex PCR, and the TCRdb table lists in-frame clones only, not all of them. The DNA was the basis for D and trimming; V, J and clone size are from that table. The sample consists of approximately 350,000 clones, more than 75% of them appearing once. The TCR sequence derives from a woman younger than 35 who had recovered from COVID-19. This rearrangement joins TRBV4-1 to TRBJ2-2; 8 bases match TRBD2. The sample taken for sequencing was peripheral blood. The CDR3 is CASSPFGSGRNTGELFF. DNA of the CDR3: TGCGCCAGCAGCCCCTTTGGGAGCGGGAGGAACACCGGGGAGCTGTTTTTT.